These T cell receptor beta chains were read from a single sample in a study of blood T cell repertoires in COVID-19. TCRdb's table, derived via immunoSEQ multiplex PCR, lists solely in-frame clones and lacks some. Of roughly 150,000 clones listed, over 60% were seen once; the top ten hold 7% to 10%. Source material: peripheral blood. These receptors were collected from a man in his 60s with acute or convalescent COVID-19. The CDR3 runs from the conserved cysteine through the conserved F or W. The D gene is left open where the match is weak. Expanded clones are given a class, and other clones once, few, many or no size at all.

clone_size: NA
v_call: TRBV6-2/TRBV6-3
j_call: TRBJ1-1
d_call: NA
cdr3_nt: TGTGCCAGCAGTTACCGGGGAGCTGAAGCTTTCTTT
cdr3_aa: CASSYRGAEAFF

clone_size: NA
v_call: TRBV28
j_call: TRBJ2-7
d_call: NA
cdr3_nt: TGTGCCAGCAGTGTTCCGGGTTCCTCCTACGAGCAGTACTTC
cdr3_aa: CASSVPGSSYEQYF

clone_size: once
v_call: TRBV15
j_call: TRBJ2-1
d_call: NA
cdr3_nt: TGTGCCACCAGCTTAGACAGAAGTAAGGAAAATGAGCAGTTCTTC
cdr3_aa: CATSLDRSKENEQFF

clone_size: NA
v_call: TRBV3-1/TRBV3-2
j_call: TRBJ1-1
d_call: NA
cdr3_nt: TGTGCCAGCAGCCCCCGGGTACTCCGTGAAGCTTTCTTT
cdr3_aa: CASSPRVLREAFF

clone_size: NA
v_call: TRBV5-1
j_call: TRBJ2-3
d_call: NA
cdr3_nt: TGCGCCAGCAGCACCCGGGGGATATACACAGATACGCAGTATTTT
cdr3_aa: CASSTRGIYTDTQYF

clone_size: few
v_call: TRBV21-1
j_call: TRBJ2-7
d_call: NA
cdr3_nt: TGTGCCAGCAGCATAGGACTAGCGGGGGGGCCGTCCTACGAGCAGTACTTC
cdr3_aa: CASSIGLAGGPSYEQYF

clone_size: NA
v_call: TRBV19
j_call: TRBJ1-1
d_call: NA
cdr3_nt: TGTGCCAGTAGTATTGGCCGTCGGGACACTGAAGCTTTCTTT
cdr3_aa: CASSIGRRDTEAFF

clone_size: NA
v_call: TRBV2
j_call: TRBJ2-4
d_call: TRBD1
cdr3_nt: TGTGCCAGCAGTGACAGGGGGCAGCTGGACTTC
cdr3_aa: CASSDRGQLDF

clone_size: NA
v_call: TRBV15
j_call: TRBJ2-1
d_call: NA
cdr3_nt: TGTGCCACCAGCAGAGATGAAGGGGGCTACAATGAGCAGTTCTTC
cdr3_aa: CATSRDEGGYNEQFF

clone_size: NA
v_call: TRBV25-1
j_call: TRBJ2-7
d_call: TRBD2
cdr3_nt: TGTGCCAGCAGTGAATTCGGGGGGATAAGCTCCTACGAGCAGTACTTC
cdr3_aa: CASSEFGGISSYEQYF

clone_size: NA
v_call: TRBV30
j_call: TRBJ1-6
d_call: NA
cdr3_nt: TGTGCCTGGAGTGTCTTCCCGACAGCTTATAATTCACCCCTCCACTTT
cdr3_aa: CAWSVFPTAYNSPLHF

clone_size: NA
v_call: TRBV5-1
j_call: TRBJ2-3
d_call: TRBD1
cdr3_nt: TGCGCCAGCAGCTTACAGGGGGCGCTGGGCAGGGATACGCAGTATTTT
cdr3_aa: CASSLQGALGRDTQYF

clone_size: NA
v_call: TRBV7-2
j_call: TRBJ2-4
d_call: TRBD2
cdr3_nt: TGTGCCAGCAGCTTCAGGACGGGGGGGCAGGGGAACATTCAGTACTTC
cdr3_aa: CASSFRTGGQGNIQYF

clone_size: few
v_call: TRBV7-6
j_call: TRBJ1-6
d_call: NA
cdr3_nt: TGTGCCAGCAGCTTCCGCCGGGAGCCCGCCGGCTCCTATAATTCACCCCTCCACTTT
cdr3_aa: CASSFRREPAGSYNSPLHF

clone_size: NA
v_call: TRBV5-1
j_call: TRBJ1-6
d_call: NA
cdr3_nt: TGCGCCAGCAGCTCCATCGGAGGGTCGAACTCACCCCTCCACTTT
cdr3_aa: CASSSIGGSNSPLHF

clone_size: few
v_call: TRBV2
j_call: TRBJ1-1
d_call: NA
cdr3_nt: TGTGCCAGCAGTGACGTCGGGGACACTGAAGCTTTCTTT
cdr3_aa: CASSDVGDTEAFF

clone_size: NA
v_call: TRBV3-1/TRBV3-2
j_call: TRBJ2-7
d_call: NA
cdr3_nt: TGTGCCAGCAGCCATACTGGCGGTGACGAGCAGTACTTC
cdr3_aa: CASSHTGGDEQYF

clone_size: NA
v_call: TRBV6-6
j_call: TRBJ1-1
d_call: NA
cdr3_nt: TGTGCCAGCAGTTATTCGGGGGGCGCAAACACTGAAGCTTTCTTT
cdr3_aa: CASSYSGGANTEAFF

clone_size: once
v_call: TRBV10-3
j_call: TRBJ2-7
d_call: TRBD1
cdr3_nt: TGTGCCATACGGGACAGGTACGAGCAGTACTTC
cdr3_aa: CAIRDRYEQYF

clone_size: NA
v_call: TRBV6-5
j_call: TRBJ1-1
d_call: NA
cdr3_nt: TGTGCCAGCAGACAAGGGACACACGTTACTGAAGCTTTCTTT
cdr3_aa: CASRQGTHVTEAFF

clone_size: NA
v_call: TRBV11-2
j_call: TRBJ2-3
d_call: NA
cdr3_nt: TGTGCCAGCAGCTTTCTCTTTCCGACTAGACGGGTTCCAGATACGCAGTATTTT
cdr3_aa: CASSFLFPTRRVPDTQYF

clone_size: NA
v_call: TRBV15
j_call: TRBJ2-7
d_call: NA
cdr3_nt: TGTGCCACCGGCACCCTCTACGAGCAGTACTTC
cdr3_aa: CATGTLYEQYF

clone_size: NA
v_call: TRBV19
j_call: TRBJ1-1
d_call: NA
cdr3_nt: TGTGCCAGTAGCCCAGGGCGGGGAATGGCTTTCTTT
cdr3_aa: CASSPGRGMAFF

clone_size: NA
v_call: TRBV6-5
j_call: TRBJ2-7
d_call: NA
cdr3_nt: TGTGCCAGCAGTTCTAAGGGGACACCGGGTTACGAGCAGTACTTC
cdr3_aa: CASSSKGTPGYEQYF

clone_size: NA
v_call: TRBV11-2
j_call: TRBJ1-2
d_call: TRBD1
cdr3_nt: TGTGCCAGCAGCCTCGGACAGGGAGACTATGGCTACACCTTC
cdr3_aa: CASSLGQGDYGYTF

clone_size: NA
v_call: TRBV10-3
j_call: TRBJ2-3
d_call: TRBD1
cdr3_nt: TGTGCCATCAGCGACGGGACAGGCGATACGCAGTATTTT
cdr3_aa: CAISDGTGDTQYF

clone_size: few
v_call: TRBV3-1/TRBV3-2
j_call: TRBJ2-7
d_call: TRBD1
cdr3_nt: TGTGCCAGCAGCTTTGGACAGGGGGACGAGCAGTACTTC
cdr3_aa: CASSFGQGDEQYF

clone_size: NA
v_call: TRBV2
j_call: TRBJ1-3
d_call: NA
cdr3_nt: TGTGCCACTCAACGTCTATCGGGAAACACCATATATTTT
cdr3_aa: CATQRLSGNTIYF

clone_size: NA
v_call: TRBV19
j_call: TRBJ2-1
d_call: NA
cdr3_nt: TGTGCCAGTAGTATGAGGCTGGAGCAGTTCTTC
cdr3_aa: CASSMRLEQFF

clone_size: NA
v_call: TRBV19
j_call: TRBJ1-2
d_call: TRBD1
cdr3_nt: TGTGCCAGTAGTGGACGGGACAGCTATGGCTACACCTTC
cdr3_aa: CASSGRDSYGYTF

clone_size: NA
v_call: TRBV19
j_call: TRBJ2-1
d_call: NA
cdr3_nt: TGTGCCAGTAGTATATCAAATGAGCAGTTCTTC
cdr3_aa: CASSISNEQFF

clone_size: NA
v_call: TRBV7-3
j_call: TRBJ2-2
d_call: TRBD2
cdr3_nt: TGTGCCAGCAGCCCAGGGACTAGCGCGAACACCGGGGAGCTGTTTTTT
cdr3_aa: CASSPGTSANTGELFF

clone_size: NA
v_call: TRBV7-9
j_call: TRBJ1-2
d_call: TRBD1
cdr3_nt: TGTGCCAGCAGCTTTCGGACAGGGCGATTCTATGGCTACACCTTC
cdr3_aa: CASSFRTGRFYGYTF

clone_size: NA
v_call: TRBV27
j_call: TRBJ1-1
d_call: TRBD1
cdr3_nt: TGTGCCAGCAGTTTGGGGCAGGTGACAGGGGAAGCTTTCTTT
cdr3_aa: CASSLGQVTGEAFF

clone_size: NA
v_call: TRBV18
j_call: TRBJ1-4
d_call: NA
cdr3_nt: TGTGCCAGCTCAGCAGGGTATGAAAAACTGTTTTTT
cdr3_aa: CASSAGYEKLFF

clone_size: once
v_call: TRBV5-1
j_call: TRBJ2-5
d_call: NA
cdr3_nt: TGCGCCAGCAGCTTAGGAGGAAGCGGGGAGACCCAGTACTTC
cdr3_aa: CASSLGGSGETQYF

clone_size: NA
v_call: TRBV30
j_call: TRBJ2-1
d_call: TRBD1
cdr3_nt: TGTGCCTGGAGTGTAAGGCCAGGGGGTGCCCCTCGATGGTCCTACAATGAGCAGTTCTTC
cdr3_aa: CAWSVRPGGAPRWSYNEQFF

clone_size: NA
v_call: TRBV5-1
j_call: TRBJ2-3
d_call: TRBD2
cdr3_nt: TGCGCCAGCAGCCCGGATGGTAGCGGGGGACGGGATACGCAGTATTTT
cdr3_aa: CASSPDGSGGRDTQYF

clone_size: NA
v_call: TRBV11-2
j_call: TRBJ1-2
d_call: NA
cdr3_nt: TGTGCCAGCAGCCTTAGACAGTCTAACTATGGCTACACCTTC
cdr3_aa: CASSLRQSNYGYTF

clone_size: few
v_call: TRBV14
j_call: TRBJ2-7
d_call: NA
cdr3_nt: TGTGCCAGCAGCCGCTACTACGAGCAGTACTTC
cdr3_aa: CASSRYYEQYF